This T cell receptor (beta chain) was identified during a study of blood T cells in healthy people across ages. Broader study findings: A strong correlation was seen between TCR beta diversity and naive T cell percentage. Aged donors had fewer naive CD4+ cells and lower diversity than long-lived donors.

Combining a sample-barcoded 5' primer with a J-beta primer mix, a second PCR ran for 7 to 11 cycles. Each cDNA molecule was tagged by a template-switch adaptor with 12 random nucleotides. Via MiXCR, TCRdb re-called the 5' RACE reads, giving one row per CDR3 protein. The table includes more than 450,000 distinct CDR3 sequences, over 25% detected once. Concerning this clonotype itself: The antigen remains unidentified.

After removal of 5 bases from V and 1 base from J, the junction contained 16 bases not matched to a gene. The CDR3 contains 20 residues. These records were also assigned to another study, of T cells of mothers and their children. This second study notes: Samples were obtained from three healthy Caucasian mothers and their six children.

This chain links TRBV12-3 or TRBV12-4 with TRBJ2-6, with 8 bases fitting TRBD1. This TCR was recovered from a boy between 2 and 10 years old in good health. Sequencing used blood. The CDR3 loop is CASSPPFGDRSFSGANVLTF. CDR3 nucleotide sequence: TGTGCCAGCAGTCCCCCATTTGGGGACAGGTCCTTTTCTGGGGCCAACGTCCTGACTTTC.